The rows below give T cell receptor beta chains drawn from one sample of a study of breast tumors, draining lymph nodes, adjacent tissues. TCRdb re-called the multiplex PCR reads with MiXCR, one entry per CDR3 protein. The profile shows more than 50,000 distinct CDR3 sequences, roughly 39% of them singletons. The sample taken for sequencing was breast tumor tissue. The receptors were sampled from a female donor with breast cancer. Some clones in this sample may be carry-over from other donors' samples. Each CDR3 is given with its conserved first and last residue. Each record gives: clone size, D gene, V gene, J gene, CDR3 DNA, CDR3 protein. The D gene is left open where the match is weak. Part of the rows lack a size; the others show once, few, many or a class for expanded clones.

clone size: NA; D gene: NA; V gene: TRBV20-1; J gene: TRBJ1-5; CDR3 DNA: TGCAGTGCTAGCCCGTACAATGAGCCCCAGCATTTT; CDR3 protein: CSASPYNEPQHF
clone size: many; D gene: NA; V gene: TRBV28; J gene: TRBJ1-4; CDR3 DNA: TGTGCCACCATCGACAGAAATGAAAAACTGTTTTTT; CDR3 protein: CATIDRNEKLFF
clone size: medium-sized; D gene: NA; V gene: TRBV7-9; J gene: TRBJ2-7; CDR3 DNA: TGTGCCAGCAGCAGAACCCAATACGAGCAGTACTTC; CDR3 protein: CASSRTQYEQYF
clone size: NA; D gene: NA; V gene: TRBV7-2; J gene: TRBJ1-2; CDR3 DNA: TGTGCCAGCGGCTTAGCGGTCGGCCTCTATGGCCACACCTTC; CDR3 protein: CASGLAVGLYGHTF
clone size: NA; D gene: TRBD1; V gene: TRBV19; J gene: TRBJ1-1; CDR3 DNA: TGTGCCAGTTCACTGACAGGGACTGAAGCTTTCTTT; CDR3 protein: CASSLTGTEAFF
clone size: few; D gene: TRBD2; V gene: TRBV7-9; J gene: TRBJ2-5; CDR3 DNA: TGTGCCAGCAGCTCTCAGCGGGAGGGCCACGAGACCCAGTACTTC; CDR3 protein: CASSSQREGHETQYF
clone size: few; D gene: NA; V gene: TRBV19; J gene: TRBJ2-7; CDR3 DNA: TGTGCTAGAGTCGGAGGGGGTCCCCCCTACGAGCAGTACTTC; CDR3 protein: CARVGGGPPYEQYF
clone size: many; D gene: NA; V gene: TRBV19; J gene: TRBJ2-1; CDR3 DNA: TGTGCCAGTGGAAACAATGAGCAGTTCTTC; CDR3 protein: CASGNNEQFF
clone size: once; D gene: NA; V gene: TRBV7-9; J gene: TRBJ1-5; CDR3 DNA: TGTGCCAGCAGCTTTTTGACCCAGCCCCAGCATTTT; CDR3 protein: CASSFLTQPQHF
clone size: NA; D gene: NA; V gene: TRBV29-1; J gene: TRBJ2-5; CDR3 DNA: TGCAGCGTCCGGGACATCGTTCAAGAGACCCAGTACTTC; CDR3 protein: CSVRDIVQETQYF
clone size: NA; D gene: NA; V gene: TRBV2; J gene: TRBJ1-2; CDR3 DNA: TGTGCCAGCAGGAATCGGGAGAACTATGGCTACACCTTC; CDR3 protein: CASRNRENYGYTF